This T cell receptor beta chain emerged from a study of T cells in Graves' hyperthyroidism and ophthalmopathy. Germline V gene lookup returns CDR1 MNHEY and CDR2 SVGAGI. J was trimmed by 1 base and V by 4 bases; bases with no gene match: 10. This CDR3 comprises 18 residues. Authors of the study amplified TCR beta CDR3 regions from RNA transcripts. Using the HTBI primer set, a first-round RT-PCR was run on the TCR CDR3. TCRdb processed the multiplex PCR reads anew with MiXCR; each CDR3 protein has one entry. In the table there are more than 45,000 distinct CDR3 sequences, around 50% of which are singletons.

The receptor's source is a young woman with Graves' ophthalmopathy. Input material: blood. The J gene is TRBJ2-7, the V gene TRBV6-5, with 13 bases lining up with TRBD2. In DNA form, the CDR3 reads TGTGCCAGCAGTTGCGCGTCCGAGACTAGCGGGAGGTCCTACGAGCAGTACTTC. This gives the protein CASSCASETSGRSYEQYF.